This T cell receptor beta chain is drawn from a study of blood T cell repertoires in COVID-19. Study details: The United States, Italy and Spain provided the acute and convalescent COVID-19 samples. From T cells, B-cell-depleted T cells, or PBMCs came the material, which was cDNA or gDNA.

Authors' processing steps: It was from reference gene primer amplification that nucleated cell counts were estimated. Clones were sequenced by immunoSEQ multiplex PCR, and TCRdb holds only the in-frame ones, with some missing. V and J calls plus clone size are reproduced from that table; the DNA served to infer D and trimming. The sample lists about 240,000 clones; about 82% were seen once. This TCR was recovered from an elderly man with acute or convalescent COVID-19. The specimen sequenced was peripheral blood.

The CDR3 nucleotides are TGTGCCAGTAGTATATGGGTGAGGGCTAGCGGGGGAAACACAGATACGCAGTATTTT. Protein: CASSIWVRASGGNTDTQYF. The chain recombines TRBV19 with TRBJ2-3; 10 bases line up with TRBD2. Germline V CDR1 and CDR2: LNHDA, SQIVND (reference sequence). The J segment lost 2 bases and the V segment lost 2 bases, leaving 13 bases of the junction unmatched. The CDR3 has 19 amino acids.